Listed here are 26 T cell receptor beta chains from one sample, sequenced in a study of OX40 agonist ivuxolimab in advanced cancers. Measured with immunoSEQ multiplex PCR; TCRdb has only the in-frame clones, and not every one. The sample shows 95,000 to 150,000 clones, approximately 92% of them seen only once. This specimen was CD4+ or CD8+ T cells sorted from blood, taken in a trial of the OX40 agonist ivuxolimab. Receptor source: an adult with an advanced solid tumor such as melanoma, head and neck, liver or kidney cancer.

DNA of the CDR3: TGTGCCAGCAGTGAATTGAGGTCCCATGATGGTCAGCCCCAGCATTTT. Translation: CASSELRSHDGQPQHF. The J gene is TRBJ1-5, the V gene TRBV25-1; no clear D. This CDR3 spans 16 amino acids. Trimming took 1 base from V and 6 from J, leaving 16 bases between them. Germline V gene lookup returns CDR1 MGHDK and CDR2 SYGVNS.

The chain carries TRBV19 and TRBJ2-7; D is undetermined. V lost 6 bases, J lost 2 bases, and 11 bases lay in between. CDR3 length: 13 residues. CDR1 is LNHDA, CDR2 SQIVND, per germline (reference sequence). The CDR3 loop is CASSPGEAYEQYF. DNA of the CDR3: TGTGCCAGTAGCCCCGGTGAGGCCTACGAGCAGTACTTC. The full variable domain, rest sourced from reference TRBV19 and TRBJ2-7, is DGGITQSPKYLFRKEGQNVTLSCEQNLNHDAMYWYRQDPGQGLRLIYYSQIVNDFQKGDIAEGYSVSREKKESFPLTVTSAQKNPTAFYLCASSPGEAYEQYFGPGTRLTVT.

The V and J genes are TRBV7-3 and TRBJ1-4, with D unresolved. The CDR3 runs to 11 residues. V lost 8 bases, J lost 6 bases, and 7 bases lay in between. Germline lookup yields CDR1 SGHTA and CDR2 FQGTGA. CDR3 DNA sequence: TGTGCCAGCTCAGGTGATGAAAAACTGTTTTTT. This encodes CASSGDEKLFF.

V is TRBV7-3 and J is TRBJ2-5; 7 nucleotides line up with TRBD1. This CDR3 region has 15 residues. V was pared by 5 bases and J by 5 bases, with 11 bases of the junction left unmatched. Germline CDR1 is SGHTA and CDR2 is FQGTGA. CDR3: CASSPTGAGTETQYF. CDR3 in DNA: TGTGCCAGCAGCCCAACAGGGGCGGGTACGGAGACCCAGTACTTC.

This sequence joins TRBV27 and TRBJ2-7, with D perhaps being TRBD1 or TRBD2 (6 bases each). The CDR3 spans 14 residues. Germline V gene lookup returns CDR1 MNHEY and CDR2 SMNVEV (reference sequence). With 5 bases removed from V and 3 bases from J, the gap between germline ends came to 14 bases. DNA for the CDR3: TGTGCCAGCAGTCGTTATAGGGGGGTCTACGAGCAGTACTTC. This encodes CASSRYRGVYEQYF.

V and J are TRBV9 and TRBJ2-1, with a tentative D call TRBD1 (5 bases). CDR3 length: 14 amino acids. Trimming left V 0 bases short and J 4 bases short, with 8 bases between. The germline gives CDR1 SGDLS, CDR2 YYNGEE. The CDR3 sequence is CASSVGDSYNEQFF. The DNA of the CDR3 is TGTGCCAGCAGCGTAGGAGACAGTTACAATGAGCAGTTCTTC.

The rearrangement uses TRBV18 and TRBJ2-3; D not resolved. CDR3 length: 16 amino acids. Trimming took off 1 base at V and 2 bases at J, with 13 bases between the two ends. In germline, CDR1 is KGHSH, CDR2 LQKENI. CDR3 region: CASSPHDKVLTDTQYF. The DNA of the CDR3 is TGTGCCAGCTCACCACACGACAAGGTACTCACAGATACGCAGTATTTT. Combining the CDR3 with reference TRBV18 and TRBJ2-3 gives the whole variable domain NAGVMQNPRHLVRRRGQEARLRCSPMKGHSHVYWYRQLPEEGLKFMVYLQKENIIDESGMPKERFSAEFPKEGPSILRIQQVVRGDSAAYFCASSPHDKVLTDTQYFGPGTRLTVL.

A single count supports this clone. The chain couples TRBV19 to TRBJ1-1; D is ambiguous. CDR3 length: 13 residues. The germline gives CDR1 LNHDA, CDR2 SQIVND (reference sequence). V dropped 1 base and J dropped 5 bases, with 8 bases sitting between them. The DNA of the CDR3 is TGTGCCAGTAGTATAGTATTTGGGACTGAAGCTTTCTTT. This sequence encodes CASSIVFGTEAFF.

The rearrangement links TRBV4-3 to TRBJ1-3; no clear D gene. The CDR3 is 14 residues long. V was cut by 0 bases and J by 3 bases, with 6 bases left in between. Germline V lookup: CDR1 LGHNA, CDR2 YSLEER. CDR3 in DNA: TGCGCCAGCAGCCAAGATCTTTTTGGAAACACCATATATTTT. Protein: CASSQDLFGNTIYF.

J is TRBJ2-7 and V is TRBV5-4; the match to TRBD2 covers 12 bases. Germline V gene lookup returns CDR1 SGHNT and CDR2 YYREEE (reference sequence). With V trimmed by 3 bases and J by 6 bases, 7 bases remained unmatched. CDR3 length: 15 residues. The CDR3 DNA reads TGTGCCAGCAGCTCCAGACTAGCGGGAGATAGCGAGCAGTACTTC. Amino acids: CASSSRLAGDSEQYF.

The genes are TRBV2 and TRBJ2-5, with D uncertain. The tail of the sequence fits TRBJ2-7 better, so the J call may be wrong. Germline V gene lookup returns CDR1 SNHLY and CDR2 FYNNEI. The CDR3 totals 11 residues. CDR3 loop: CASSAQYEQYF. The CDR3 bases are TGTGCCAGCAGCGCACAATACGAGCAGTACTTC.

CDR3 bases: TGTGCCAGCAGCGTAGGATCGGGGGCAGATGGCTACACCTTC. Its translation is CASSVGSGADGYTF. The chain carries TRBV9 and TRBJ1-2, with a possible D match to TRBD1 (6 bases). Germline V gene data show CDR1 as SGDLS and CDR2 as YYNGEE. V was pared by 0 bases and J by 6 bases, with 12 bases between. The CDR3 totals 14 residues.

This clone was seen just once. The V call is TRBV7-2, the J call TRBJ2-1; D perhaps matches TRBD2 (5 bases). This CDR3 has 16 amino acids. The germline gives CDR1 SGHTA, CDR2 FQGNSA. V was cut by 6 bases and J by 2 bases, with 17 bases left in between. The CDR3 coding sequence is TGTGCCAGCAGTTCCTCCCTAGGGAGTCCCTACAATGAGCAGTTCTTC. Residues: CASSSSLGSPYNEQFF.

Written as DNA, the CDR3 is TGTGCCAGCAGGAGAGGTGTGGACGAGCAGTACTTC. It translates to CASRRGVDEQYF. The chain combines TRBV6-5 with TRBJ2-7; no clear D gene. This CDR3 spans 12 amino acids. Germline loops: CDR1 MNHEY, CDR2 SVGAGI. V was trimmed by 6 bases and J by 5 bases, leaving 11 bases between them.

The CDR3 DNA is TGTGCCAGCTCACCTGGGACAGGGGGCAATGAGCAGTTCTTC. Translating gives CASSPGTGGNEQFF. The gene calls are TRBV18 and TRBJ2-1, with 11 bases lining up with TRBD1. V gave up 3 bases and J gave up 6 bases; unmatched junction bases: 1. The CDR3 runs to 14 residues. Germline assignment: CDR1 KGHSH and CDR2 LQKENI.

The V and J genes are TRBV18 and TRBJ2-7, with D possibly TRBD2 on 6 matching bases. This CDR3 spans 13 amino acids. The V and J ends lost 3 bases and 1 base respectively, with 7 bases between them. CDR1 is KGHSH, CDR2 LQKENI, per germline. For the CDR3, the DNA is TGTGCCAGCTCACCGGGAGGATCCTACGAGCAGTACTTC. It encodes CASSPGGSYEQYF.

V is TRBV7-6 and J is TRBJ2-5, with a tentative D call TRBD1 (6 bases). The V gene's germline CDR1 is SGHVS and CDR2 FNYEAQ. V lost 0 bases to trimming and J lost 5 bases, with 28 bases between them. The CDR3 has 20 amino acids. CDR3 amino acids: CASSLASNFPGTKRAETQYF. DNA of the CDR3: TGTGCCAGCAGCTTAGCGTCAAATTTTCCCGGGACAAAGCGCGCGGAGACCCAGTACTTC. The full variable domain, completed using reference TRBV7-6 and TRBJ2-5, is GAGVSQSPRYKVTKRGQDVALRCDPISGHVSLYWYRQALGQGPEFLTYFNYEAQQDKSGLPNDRFSAERPEGSISTLTIQRTEQRDSAMYRCASSLASNFPGTKRAETQYFGPGTRLLVL.

J is TRBJ1-2 and V is TRBV19; D possibly corresponds to TRBD1 (6 bases). Germline V lookup: CDR1 LNHDA, CDR2 SQIVND (reference sequence). The CDR3 totals 16 residues. V lost 5 bases, J lost 0 bases, and 16 bases lay in between. This CDR3 reads CASSRAGALANYGYTF. The CDR3 DNA follows: TGTGCCAGTAGTCGGGCAGGGGCCTTAGCTAACTATGGCTACACCTTC. The full variable domain, with the rest looked up from reference TRBV19 and TRBJ1-2, is DGGITQSPKYLFRKEGQNVTLSCEQNLNHDAMYWYRQDPGQGLRLIYYSQIVNDFQKGDIAEGYSVSREKKESFPLTVTSAQKNPTAFYLCASSRAGALANYGYTFGSGTRLTVV.

For this clone: The junction departs from the called germline gene at one end, perhaps through a read error. This chain joins TRBV6-1 and TRBJ1-5; tentatively, D is TRBD1 (5 bases). This CDR3 region has 14 residues. The germline gives CDR1 MNHNS, CDR2 SASEGT. CDR3 sequence (DNA): TGTGCCAGCAGTGAAAAGACGGGAGGGCTGAGGGGAATTTTT. Protein sequence: CASSEKTGGLRGIF.

The chain uses TRBV30 and TRBJ2-2, with D perhaps assigned TRBD1 or TRBD2 (5 bases each). With 1 base removed from V and 8 bases from J, the gap between germline ends came to 11 bases. In germline, CDR1 is GTSNPN, CDR2 SVGIG (reference sequence). This CDR3 comprises 13 residues. CDR3 sequence: CAWSAGQRGELFF. Written as DNA, the CDR3 is TGTGCCTGGAGTGCGGGGCAGAGGGGGGAGCTGTTTTTT.

The chain is built from TRBV4-3 and TRBJ2-3; 9 bases map to TRBD2. V gave up 1 base and J gave up 5 bases; unmatched junction bases: 10. Germline-derived CDR1 and CDR2 are LGHNA and YSLEER. The CDR3 length is 17 residues. This CDR3 reads CASSQVTLAGGGDTQYF. As DNA, the CDR3 is TGCGCCAGCAGCCAAGTTACACTAGCGGGTGGTGGAGATACGCAGTATTTT.

This chain connects TRBV10-1 to TRBJ2-2; D unresolved. Per germline, CDR1 WNHNN and CDR2 SYGVQD (reference sequence). V was trimmed by 8 bases and J by 0 bases, leaving 13 bases between them. This CDR3 is 15 amino acids long. In nucleotides, the CDR3 is TGCGCCAGCGCCCGAGGTTTCGCGAACACCGGGGAGCTGTTTTTT. Translation: CASARGFANTGELFF.

This chain joins TRBV30 and TRBJ1-3, with D maybe TRBD1 (6 bases). Germline V gives CDR1 GTSNPN, CDR2 SVGIG (reference sequence). Trimming removed 0 bases from V and 0 bases from J, with 9 bases in between. CDR3 length equals 15 residues. The CDR3 coding sequence is TGTGCCTGGAGTGTATCGACAGGCTCTGGAAACACCATATATTTT. It specifies CAWSVSTGSGNTIYF.

The chain recombines TRBV28 with TRBJ2-3; 14 bases are a match to TRBD2. V lost 4 bases and J lost 4; bases outside the gene matches: 7. The CDR3 consists of 17 residues. In germline, CDR1 is MDHEN, CDR2 SYDVKM. DNA for the CDR3: TGTGCCAGCAGTTCCGGGGGACTAGCGGGAGTCCCAGATACGCAGTATTTT. Translated, it gives CASSSGGLAGVPDTQYF.

J is TRBJ1-1 and V is TRBV9; tentatively, D is TRBD1 (5 bases). The V gene lost 4 bases and the J gene lost 1 base, with 17 bases spanning the gap. Germline assignment: CDR1 SGDLS and CDR2 YYNGEE. The CDR3 has 16 residues. In nucleotides, the CDR3 is TGTGCCAGCAGCCCCAGACTCGGGACCGCGAACACTGAAGCTTTCTTT. This encodes CASSPRLGTANTEAFF.

This chain connects TRBV5-4 to TRBJ1-2; 8 bases fit TRBD1. The CDR3 loop spans 14 amino acids. The V and J ends lost 4 bases and 2 bases, in that order; junction bases with no gene match: 4. Germline loops: CDR1 SGHNT, CDR2 YYREEE (reference sequence). The DNA of the CDR3 is TGTGCCAGCAGCGTCCGGACAGGGAACTATGGCTACACCTTC. Protein: CASSVRTGNYGYTF. Variable domain in full (rest from reference TRBV5-4 and TRBJ1-2): ETGVTQSPTHLIKTRGQQVTLRCSSQSGHNTVSWYQQALGQGPQFIFQYYREEENGRGNFPPRFSGLQFPNYSSELNVNALELDDSALYLCASSVRTGNYGYTFGSGTRLTVV.